Listed here is a single TCR beta chain. Its target is unknown. The sample comes from a study of blood T cells in healthy people across ages. About the study: Template switching picked up about one barcoded beta molecule for each two T cells.

Notes on the study in general: CMV status of donors was unknown, possibly confounding expanded clonotype changes. TCR beta diversity was tightly associated with the proportion of naive T cells.

Next came a second PCR, run for about 7 to 12 cycles, which used a sample-barcoded 5' primer along with a J-beta primer mix. At least 2.5 million CDR3-containing paired-end reads were obtained per sample. In TCRdb, the 5' RACE reads were re-called with MiXCR into one record per CDR3 protein. The table records 1.5 million to 2 million distinct CDR3 sequences, around half of them present only once. Sequencing input: blood. The clonotype comes from a woman in her thirties or forties in good health.

The CDR3 nucleotides read TGTGCCACCCGCCTGGACAGGGGGAACACAGATACGCAGTATTTT. Encoded protein: CATRLDRGNTDTQYF. The chain carries TRBV7-2 and TRBJ2-3, with TRBD1 matching over 10 bases. The germline gives CDR1 SGHTA, CDR2 FQGNSA. There are 15 residues in the CDR3. The V gene end was trimmed by 10 bases and the J gene end by 2 bases; junction bases not matched to a gene: 9.